A single sample is the source of the 6 T cell receptor beta chains below, sequenced in a study of CD8 T cell repertoires and HIV-1 epitope variants. Assay used: immunoSEQ multiplex PCR; TCRdb lists only in-frame clones, some missing. The sample carries several thousand clones, roughly 66% recorded once. The antigens of these receptors remain unknown. Sequencing was carried out using cultured CD8+ T cells derived from PBMCs. Receptor source: a male donor with HIV.

This clone has a handful of counts. The V call is TRBV7-9, the J call TRBJ2-1; the D gene is possibly TRBD2 (5 bases). Germline assignment: CDR1 SEHNR and CDR2 FQNEAQ (reference sequence). The ends were cut back, 5 bases at V and 9 bases at J, with 11 bases in the middle. The CDR3 contains 12 residues. The CDR3: CASSRSGFEQFF. In DNA, the CDR3 is TGTGCCAGCAGCCGCTCGGGGTTTGAGCAGTTCTTC. Full variable domain (rest looked up from reference TRBV7-9 and TRBJ2-1): DTGVSQNPRHKITKRGQNVTFRCDPISEHNRLYWYRQTLGQGPEFLTYFQNEAQLEKSRLLSDRFSAERPKGSFSTLEIQRTEQGDSAMYLCASSRSGFEQFFGPGTRLTVL.

This clone was detected once. The rearrangement joins TRBV7-2 to TRBJ1-1; 7 bases are a match to TRBD1. The J segment lost 7 bases and the V segment lost 3 bases, leaving 5 bases of the junction unmatched. CDR3 size: 13 residues. CDR1 is SGHTA, CDR2 FQGNSA, per germline. CDR3 sequence (DNA): TGTGCCAGCAGCTTCACACAGGGGAATGAAGCTTTCTTT. Translation: CASSFTQGNEAFF.

This clone is medium-sized in the sample. The V and J genes are TRBV10-1 and TRBJ1-1, with D unclear. Per the germline V gene, CDR1 is WNHNN and CDR2 is SYGVQD (reference sequence). This CDR3 has 13 residues. The germline V and J ends were trimmed by 7 bases and 4 bases, with 13 bases remaining between them. For the CDR3, the DNA is TGCGCCAGCAATTCTAAACGGGCCACTGAAGCTTTCTTT. Its protein is CASNSKRATEAFF.

This chain links TRBV28 with TRBJ2-7; possibly TRBD1 or TRBD2 for D (5 bases each). Trimming removed 4 bases at V and 2 bases at J, with 15 bases between. This CDR3 is built from 15 residues. Germline V lookup: CDR1 MDHEN, CDR2 SYDVKM. The CDR3 loop is CASSSLGTEPYEQYF. For the CDR3, the DNA is TGTGCCAGCAGTTCCCTCGGGACCGAACCCTACGAGCAGTACTTC.

V and J are TRBV29-1 and TRBJ1-2; 9 bases are shared with TRBD1. Germline assignment: CDR1 SQVTM and CDR2 ANQGSEA. The CDR3 is 13 amino acids. V lost 4 bases and J lost 8; bases outside the gene matches: 8. CDR3 in amino acids: CSVGTGASKGYTF. The CDR3 DNA follows: TGCAGCGTTGGGACAGGGGCCTCTAAAGGCTACACCTTC.

The J gene is TRBJ2-5, the V gene TRBV4-2, with D possibly TRBD2 on 5 matching bases. The tail of the sequence fits TRBJ2-7 better, so the J call may be wrong. The germline V gene has CDR1 LGHNA and CDR2 YNFKEQ. There are 14 residues in the CDR3. CDR3 sequence: CASSHSGGSYEQYF. The CDR3 DNA follows: TGTGCCAGCAGCCACTCAGGAGGCTCCTACGAGCAGTACTTC.